This TCR beta chain appears in the sequencing data of a study of blood T cell repertoires in COVID-19 (dated by TCRdb to 2020 to 2021). Regarding the complete study: Collaborator samples came from the United States, Italy and Spain and covered acute and convalescent phases of COVID-19. The repertoires were made available in a free public database intended to serve as a resource for research on the immune response to SARS-CoV-2. Where available, HLA class I and class II types were taken from metadata supplied by the sample provider and were not determined by assay-based typing. Subjects who had been exposed to COVID-19, were actively infected with it, or had recovered from it provided the deeply sampled blood TCRbeta repertoires that made up the dataset. The prospective study material was composed of cDNA or gDNA derived from T cells, B-cell-depleted T cells, or PBMCs. Nearly every sample came with metadata listing a de-identified subject ID, COVID-19 status, age in years and sex. The samples were drawn from the first 160 participants of the ongoing ImmuneRACE study and from over 950 subjects provided by 6 global collaborators. Broader findings and caveats from the paper: How much clinical and demographic metadata was included differed by source and by participant, and the metadata was provided uncurated.

The CDR3, from cysteine to phenylalanine, totals 14 residues. The CDR3 DNA has 42 bases and is translated from base 1. The junction shows trimming of 1 base on V and 13 bases on J, and the gene matches do not reach 9 bases of it. For CDR1 and CDR2, the germline V gene lists SGHVS and FQNEAQ. Collaborating institutions collected whole blood in K2EDTA tubes following their own protocols. Collaborator samples were shipped for TCRbeta analysis as frozen whole blood, isolated PBMCs, or DNA extracted from either sample type. TCRbeta CDR3 regions were amplified from genomic DNA using the immunoSEQ Assay, a bias-controlled multiplex PCR. Regarding the original processing steps: The number of nucleated cells in each sample was estimated by amplification of reference gene primers within the assay. Sequence reads were collapsed and filtered to measure the absolute abundance of every unique TCRbeta CDR3 rearrangement. For each sample, productive Simpson clonality was calculated as the square root of Simpson's diversity index across productive rearrangements. Not all clones reach the TCRdb copy of this immuneACCESS table, which keeps in-frame sequences only. Checked studies attribute under half of the gap to unresolved V genes and leave the rest unexplained. The D gene and trimming were derived from the DNA, and the V and J assignments and clone size from that table. The sample records 20,000 to 25,000 clones, approximately 91% of which are singletons. Over 25% of the sample goes to the ten largest clones.

With regard to this clone: Its antigen is unknown. The record has no base qualities; no much larger clone is one base away.

The sample was peripheral blood. The sequence joins TRBV7-8 to TRBJ2-1; 8 nucleotides in the junction match TRBD2. This receptor was obtained from a woman between 65 and 79 years old with active COVID-19. The DNA reads as follows: TGTGCCAGCAGCTTAGGCGGAGCGGGGGTTGAACAGTTCTTC. It specifies CASSLGGAGVEQFF.